The 23 T cell receptor beta chains presented below share a single source sample, sequenced in a study of beta chain features in type 1 diabetes. Study results and caveats: Moderately but significantly shorter TCRB CDR3s were found in Type 1 diabetes patients in all four CD4+ subsets.

These receptors have no known antigen. Expressed TCRB transcripts were sequenced after all isolated RNA was converted to cDNA. Clones were read by immunoSEQ multiplex PCR, and TCRdb kept only the in-frame ones, dropping some. This sample has more than 250,000 clones, with around 20% found just once. Sequenced: naive CD4+ T cells from blood. The receptors originated from a woman between 35 and 50 years old with type 1 diabetes.

The chain uses TRBV27 and TRBJ1-1; 9 bases line up with TRBD1. Per germline, CDR1 MNHEY and CDR2 SMNVEV (reference sequence). This CDR3 comprises 16 residues. The J segment lost 0 bases and the V segment lost 0 bases, leaving 2 bases of the junction unmatched. CDR3 amino acids: CASSLSRTGVNTEAFF. CDR3 DNA: TGTGCCAGCAGTTTATCTCGGACAGGGGTGAACACTGAAGCTTTCTTT.

The rearrangement links TRBV7-2 to TRBJ2-1; 7 bases match TRBD1. The CDR3 is made up of 13 amino acids. The V gene end was trimmed by 5 bases and the J gene end by 5 bases; junction bases not matched to a gene: 3. From germline, CDR1 is SGHTA and CDR2 FQGNSA. CDR3 region: CASSVGQDNEQFF. The CDR3 bases are TGTGCCAGCAGCGTCGGACAGGACAATGAGCAGTTCTTC.

This clone was picked up a small number of times. V gene TRBV18 combines with J gene TRBJ2-3, with 13 bases matching TRBD2. CDR1 and CDR2 (germline): KGHSH, LQKENI. J gave up 1 base and V 3 bases, and 4 bases lay outside the gene matches. The CDR3 spans 17 residues. CDR3: CASSPGTSGIGTDTQYF. The CDR3 bases are TGTGCCAGCTCACCCGGGACTAGCGGGATCGGCACAGATACGCAGTATTTT.

This clone was seen more than once but under ten times. This chain joins TRBV29-1 and TRBJ2-4; a weak D match, TRBD1 (5 bases). The germline CDR1 and CDR2 sequences are SQVTM and ANQGSEA. The V and J ends lost 4 bases and 8 bases respectively, with 18 bases between them. The CDR3 is 14 residues long. CDR3: CSVGIDGAPDIQYF. The CDR3 nucleotides read TGCAGCGTTGGAATTGATGGGGCCCCAGACATTCAGTACTTC.

This clone has a handful of counts. The chain links TRBV27 to TRBJ2-5; TRBD2 matches 9 bases. Unmatched junction bases numbered 11, after V lost 2 bases and J lost 4 bases. The CDR3 has 17 amino acids. Germline-derived CDR1 and CDR2 are MNHEY and SMNVEV (reference sequence). The CDR3 DNA reads TGTGCCAGCAGTTTACGGGGTAGCGGGAGATCGGGAGAGACCCAGTACTTC. It codes for CASSLRGSGRSGETQYF.

The chain links TRBV15 to TRBJ2-5; 9 positions agree with TRBD1. The CDR3 sequence is 17 residues long. After removal of 1 base from V and 1 base from J, the junction contained 7 bases not matched to a gene. Germline V lookup: CDR1 LNHNV, CDR2 YYDKDF (reference sequence). CDR3 sequence reads: CATSRAPDRGSQETQYF. For the CDR3, the DNA is TGTGCCACCAGCAGAGCCCCGGACAGGGGAAGCCAAGAGACCCAGTACTTC.

This clone has more than one count but fewer than ten. J is TRBJ2-3 and V is TRBV18, with 8 bases that match TRBD2. CDR3 size: 16 residues. CDR1 and CDR2 from the germline V gene are KGHSH and LQKENI. Trimming took 3 bases from V and 2 from J; bases not matched to a gene: 7. The chain's CDR3 is CASSPSLAGPTDTQYF. The CDR3 region has the DNA TGTGCCAGCTCACCGAGTTTAGCGGGACCCACAGATACGCAGTATTTT.

This clone was detected a few times. The chain couples TRBV9 to TRBJ2-3; tentative D call: TRBD1 (6 bases). Per the germline V gene, CDR1 is SGDLS and CDR2 is YYNGEE. This CDR3 spans 17 amino acids. The V end lost 3 bases, the J end lost 0 bases, and 17 bases lay between the germline ends. The CDR3 loop is CASSGGQNIVSTDTQYF. CDR3 nucleotides: TGTGCCAGCAGCGGCGGACAGAATATTGTTAGCACAGATACGCAGTATTTT.

This clone was detected only a few times. The CDR3: CAWRLTGDTEAFF. The CDR3, as DNA: TGTGCCTGGAGACTAACAGGGGACACTGAAGCTTTCTTT. The chain combines TRBV30 with TRBJ1-1, with 7 bases matching TRBD1. J was trimmed by 3 bases and V by 3 bases; bases with no gene match: 4. Germline CDR1 and CDR2: GTSNPN and SVGIG (reference sequence). The CDR3 is made up of 13 amino acids.

The rearrangement links TRBV10-3 to TRBJ2-1; 12 positions agree with TRBD2. V shed 6 bases, J shed 6 bases, and the junction held 3 bases outside the gene matches. The CDR3 is 14 amino acids. Germline values: CDR1 ENHRY, CDR2 SYGVKD. CDR3 residues: CAIRLAGGTNEQFF. In nucleotides, the CDR3 is TGTGCCATCAGGCTAGCGGGGGGGACCAATGAGCAGTTCTTC.

This clone came up once. The chain is built from TRBV28 and TRBJ2-1; 7 bases match TRBD1. Germline CDR1 reads MDHEN; CDR2 reads SYDVKM. The ends lost 3 bases at V and 0 bases at J; junction bases unmatched: 2. The CDR3 length is 15 residues. CDR3 in amino acids: CASSLDRSSYNEQFF. The CDR3 coding sequence is TGTGCCAGCAGTTTGGACAGGAGCTCCTACAATGAGCAGTTCTTC. Full variable domain (rest looked up from reference TRBV28 and TRBJ2-1): DVKVTQSSRYLVKRTGEKVFLECVQDMDHENMFWYRQDPGLGLRLIYFSYDVKMKEKGDIPEGYSVSREKKERFSLILESASTNQTSMYLCASSLDRSSYNEQFFGPGTRLTVL.

The chain employs TRBV6-5 and TRBJ1-4; D is possibly TRBD1 (6 bases). In germline, CDR1 is MNHEY, CDR2 SVGAGI. The CDR3 loop spans 14 amino acids. With 2 bases removed from V and 7 bases from J, the gap between germline ends came to 11 bases. In DNA form, the CDR3 reads TGTGCCAGCAGTTACAGGGGGGGAGGTGAAAAACTGTTTTTT. Residues: CASSYRGGGEKLFF.

This clone occurred a few times. This chain joins TRBV6-5 and TRBJ2-4, with TRBD2 as a possible D gene (7 bases). V was cut by 0 bases and J by 4 bases, with 10 bases left in between. The CDR3 is made up of 15 amino acids. The germline gives CDR1 MNHEY, CDR2 SVGAGI. The CDR3 coding sequence is TGTGCCAGCAGTTACTCCGGGGGGCGGAAAAACATTCAGTACTTC. As protein: CASSYSGGRKNIQYF.

The rearrangement uses TRBV7-9 and TRBJ2-7; TRBD1 aligns across 8 bases. Germline CDR1 reads SEHNR; CDR2 reads FQNEAQ (reference sequence). This CDR3 contains 16 residues. V lost 8 bases and J lost 2; bases outside the gene matches: 14. The CDR3 sequence is CASAPVGGQAPYEQYF. CDR3 bases: TGTGCCAGCGCCCCGGTAGGGGGACAGGCCCCCTACGAGCAGTACTTC.

The V and J genes are TRBV7-9 and TRBJ1-1, with D tentatively TRBD1 (6 bases). V lost 2 bases and J 11 bases, leaving 12 bases between the germline ends. The CDR3 sequence is 12 residues long. CDR1 SEHNR and CDR2 FQNEAQ come from the germline V gene (reference sequence). CDR3 amino acids: CASSLYQGLAFF. CDR3 coding DNA: TGTGCCAGCAGCTTATATCAGGGGCTGGCTTTCTTT. The full variable domain, its missing parts supplied by reference TRBV7-9 and TRBJ1-1, is DTGVSQNPRHKITKRGQNVTFRCDPISEHNRLYWYRQTLGQGPEFLTYFQNEAQLEKSRLLSDRFSAERPKGSFSTLEIQRTEQGDSAMYLCASSLYQGLAFFGQGTRLTVV.

The chain is built from TRBV5-6 and TRBJ2-1; 14 nucleotides align to TRBD2. Trimming cost V 7 bases and J 8 bases; bases outside gene matches: 5. From germline, CDR1 is SGHDT and CDR2 YYEEEE. The CDR3 consists of 14 residues. CDR3 sequence (DNA): TGTGCCAGCGGGGGACTAGCGGGAGAGGATGAGCAGTTCTTC. Protein product: CASGGLAGEDEQFF.

The sample holds a few counts of this clone. The rearrangement links TRBV2 to TRBJ2-5, with 8 bases that match TRBD2. The CDR3 contains 14 residues. Germline CDR1 is SNHLY and CDR2 is FYNNEI. Trimming cost V 2 bases and J 6 bases; bases outside gene matches: 5. In nucleotides, the CDR3 is TGTGCCAGCAGTGAAAGACTAGCGTCCCAGACCCAGTACTTC. Protein: CASSERLASQTQYF.

This sequence joins TRBV7-9 and TRBJ2-1; D call uncertain. In germline, CDR1 is SEHNR, CDR2 FQNEAQ (reference sequence). V was pared by 8 bases and J by 4 bases, with 9 bases between. This CDR3 contains 12 residues. This chain's CDR3 is CASERPYNEQFF. In DNA form, the CDR3 reads TGTGCCAGCGAGCGACCGTACAATGAGCAGTTCTTC.

The DNA of the CDR3 is TGTGCCTCCAGAGGACAGGGGGCCGGCGGCTATGGCTACACCTTC. Translating gives CASRGQGAGGYGYTF. The chain uses TRBV27 and TRBJ1-2, with 11 nucleotides matching TRBD1. The CDR3 spans 15 residues. CDR1 is MNHEY and CDR2 is SMNVEV in the germline V gene (reference sequence). Trimming took 11 bases from V and 4 from J; bases not matched to a gene: 12.

The chain recombines TRBV2 with TRBJ1-4; the match to TRBD1 covers 7 bases. J was trimmed by 8 bases and V by 3 bases; bases with no gene match: 9. This CDR3 has 15 amino acids. CDR1 and CDR2 (germline): SNHLY, FYNNEI. CDR3 in DNA: TGTGCCAGCAGTGACAAGGGGGCAACCGGAGAAAAACTGTTTTTT. This sequence encodes CASSDKGATGEKLFF.

The genes are TRBV6-5 and TRBJ2-1, with a weak D call TRBD2 (6 bases). The germline V and J ends were trimmed by 7 bases and 8 bases, with 12 bases remaining between them. Germline CDR1 MNHEY, CDR2 SVGAGI. The CDR3 has 12 amino acids. CDR3 loop: CASTGTSYEQFF. The CDR3 region has the DNA TGTGCCAGCACCGGCACTAGCTATGAGCAGTTCTTC.

This clone was seen only a few times. This chain joins TRBV5-4 and TRBJ2-7; 8 bases are shared with TRBD2. The V segment lost 3 bases and the J segment 6 bases; nucleotides outside the gene matches: 11. This CDR3 region has 15 residues. Germline V gene lookup returns CDR1 SGHNT and CDR2 YYREEE (reference sequence). For the CDR3, the DNA is TGTGCCAGCAGCTGGGGACTAGACCCCAGTTTCGAGCAGTACTTC. It specifies CASSWGLDPSFEQYF.

This clone was detected only a few times. The sample holds other DNA sequences that translate to the same CDR3. V gene TRBV20-1 combines with J gene TRBJ2-7, with TRBD1 as a possible D gene (5 bases). This CDR3 spans 11 amino acids. V lost 3 bases and J lost 6, with 9 bases in between. Germline CDR1 DFQATT, CDR2 SNEGSKA (reference sequence). CDR3 residues: CSASTGSEQYF. CDR3 in DNA: TGCAGTGCTAGCACAGGTAGCGAGCAGTACTTC.